The 26 T cell receptor beta chains presented below share a single source sample, sequenced in a study of shared clonotypes between healthy human individuals. Naive CD8 isolation took CD45RO-negative cells positively selected for CCR7 and excluded terminally differentiated effector memory CD45RA+ cells. Libraries were prepared by immunoSEQ multiplex PCR; TCRdb keeps only in-frame clonotypes and omits some of them. The table records hundreds of thousands of clones, about 96% of them present only once. Sequencing was performed on naive CD8+ T cells sorted from blood. The source is a woman in her 30s in good health.

J is TRBJ2-7 and V is TRBV29-1, with D possibly being TRBD2 (5 bases). Germline V gene data show CDR1 as SQVTM and CDR2 as ANQGSEA. V was pared by 4 bases and J by 7 bases, with 17 bases between. The CDR3 totals 13 residues. CDR3 nucleotide sequence: TGCAGCGTTGCCGGGCTACCTTCGGGGGAGCAGTACTTC. It is translated as CSVAGLPSGEQYF.

The V and J genes are TRBV27 and TRBJ1-2, with D hard to call. V lost 5 bases to trimming and J lost 0 bases, with 7 bases between them. Germline assignment: CDR1 MNHEY and CDR2 SMNVEV (reference sequence). The CDR3 contains 13 residues. CDR3 region: CASSNGANYGYTF. CDR3 DNA: TGTGCCAGCAGTAACGGGGCTAACTATGGCTACACCTTC.

The chain has TRBV10-2 and TRBJ2-7; D might be TRBD2 (6 bases). The CDR3 is 14 residues long. V gave up 5 bases and J gave up 4 bases, with 15 bases separating them. CDR1 and CDR2 (germline): WSHSY, SAAADI. The CDR3 bases are TGCGCCAGCAGTACTCGGGGGAGTATGTACGAGCAGTACTTC. It translates to CASSTRGSMYEQYF.

This clone was seen a single time. J is TRBJ1-5 and V is TRBV4-1; no firm D call. The V gene lost 1 base and the J gene lost 4 bases, with 11 bases spanning the gap. Germline CDR1 is MGHRA and CDR2 is YSYEKL. The CDR3 extends over 15 amino acids. The CDR3 here is CASSQALQGNQPQHF. The CDR3, as DNA: TGCGCCAGCAGCCAAGCCCTACAAGGAAATCAGCCCCAGCATTTT.

V and J are TRBV7-9 and TRBJ2-2; no clear D gene. Germline CDR1 is SEHNR and CDR2 is FQNEAQ (reference sequence). V was cut by 4 bases and J by 3 bases, with 9 bases left in between. The CDR3 consists of 14 residues. The CDR3 region has the DNA TGTGCCAGCAGCTCTGAAATAGACACCGGGGAGCTGTTTTTT. Protein product: CASSSEIDTGELFF.

This clone was counted a single time. The chain combines TRBV14 with TRBJ2-7; D possibly corresponds to TRBD2 (7 bases). V shed 3 bases and J shed 3 bases, with 15 bases lying between them. Germline V gives CDR1 SGHDN, CDR2 FVKESK. The CDR3 runs 15 residues. CDR3 nucleotide sequence: TGTGCCAGCAGCCAGTGGACTAGAGGGGGCTACGAGCAGTACTTC. This sequence encodes CASSQWTRGGYEQYF.

V gene TRBV5-8 combines with J gene TRBJ2-5; tentatively, D is TRBD2 (6 bases). In germline, CDR1 is SGHTS, CDR2 YDEGEE. The CDR3 covers 16 residues. V was pared by 0 bases and J by 5 bases, with 17 bases between. The CDR3 region has the DNA TGTGCCAGCAGCTTGGATCGTGCGGGGCCAGGGGAGACCCAGTACTTC. As protein: CASSLDRAGPGETQYF.

The chain is built from TRBV10-3 and TRBJ2-7; TRBD1 matches 7 bases. CDR3 length: 15 residues. Per the germline V gene, CDR1 is ENHRY and CDR2 is SYGVKD. V trimming: 5 bases; J trimming: 6 bases; junction bases outside the gene matches: 13. CDR3 protein: CAISPPGAGGIEQYF. CDR3 nucleotide sequence: TGTGCCATCAGTCCCCCAGGGGCAGGGGGAATCGAGCAGTACTTC.

The genes are TRBV5-1 and TRBJ1-1; D uncertain. CDR3 length equals 14 residues. Germline CDR1 SGHRS, CDR2 YFSETQ. V was pared by 1 base and J by 1 base, with 8 bases between. CDR3 loop: CASSLYLENTEAFF. The CDR3 DNA follows: TGCGCCAGCAGCTTGTACCTCGAGAACACTGAAGCTTTCTTT.

The chain joins TRBV7-9 to TRBJ2-1, with unresolved D. Germline V lookup: CDR1 SEHNR, CDR2 FQNEAQ (reference sequence). CDR3 length: 12 residues. V lost 3 bases and J lost 0, with 0 bases in between. DNA of the CDR3: TGTGCCAGCAGCTTCTCCTACAATGAGCAGTTCTTC. Translating it yields CASSFSYNEQFF.

A word on this clone: The junction and the germline gene differ at one end; a read error may be behind it. The chain combines TRBV28 with TRBJ1-5; 9 bases are a match to TRBD1. Germline V gene lookup returns CDR1 MDHEN and CDR2 SYDVKM. CDR3 length equals 18 residues. CDR3 coding DNA: TGTGCCAGCAGTCTTCTTCTACAGGGGGCCTACCGCAATGAGCCCCAGCATTTT. This sequence encodes CASSLLLQGAYRNEPQHF.

The chain has TRBV6-1 and TRBJ1-5; no clear D gene. Germline V lookup: CDR1 MNHNS, CDR2 SASEGT. V was shortened by 8 bases and J by 3 bases, with 14 bases between the two germline ends. This CDR3 has 14 amino acids. The CDR3 here is CASEAEAFNQPQHF. The CDR3 nucleotides read TGTGCCAGCGAAGCAGAAGCCTTCAATCAGCCCCAGCATTTT.

This clone was counted only a few times. Other nucleotide sequences in the sample specify the same CDR3. V and J are TRBV27 and TRBJ2-1; D uncertain. The CDR3 covers 11 residues. Between the trimmed V and J ends, which lost 2 bases and 5 bases, there was a span of 1 base. Germline V gives CDR1 MNHEY, CDR2 SMNVEV (reference sequence). The CDR3 region has the DNA TGTGCCAGCAGTTTAAACAATGAGCAGTTCTTC. Its protein is CASSLNNEQFF.

V gene TRBV6-5 combines with J gene TRBJ1-5; 7 nucleotides match TRBD1. The germline gives CDR1 MNHEY, CDR2 SVGAGI. The V gene end was trimmed by 3 bases and the J gene end by 8 bases; junction bases not matched to a gene: 7. This CDR3 contains 14 residues. The CDR3 nucleotides are TGTGCCAGCAGTTATGGCGCAGGGGGGGAGCCCCAGCATTTT. Protein sequence: CASSYGAGGEPQHF.

The rearrangement links TRBV19 to TRBJ1-1; D is undetermined. The V end was cut by 4 bases, the J end by 1 base, with 7 bases between. This CDR3 is 13 amino acids long. The V gene's germline CDR1 is LNHDA and CDR2 SQIVND (reference sequence). The CDR3 reads CASSKNRNTEAFF. As DNA, the CDR3 is TGTGCCAGTAGTAAAAACAGGAACACTGAAGCTTTCTTT.

The chain recombines TRBV30 with TRBJ1-5, with 9 bases that match TRBD1. Trimming cost V 0 bases and J 6 bases; bases outside gene matches: 3. The length of the CDR3 is 14 residues. In germline, CDR1 is GTSNPN, CDR2 SVGIG (reference sequence). CDR3 loop: CAWSVGTGRQPQHF. CDR3 nucleotide sequence: TGTGCCTGGAGTGTTGGGACAGGGCGTCAGCCCCAGCATTTT.

The V gene is TRBV14, the J gene TRBJ2-3, with D unclear. The CDR3 runs 19 residues. Trimming took off 4 bases at V and 3 bases at J, with 26 bases between the two ends. CDR1 is SGHDN and CDR2 is FVKESK in the germline V gene. The CDR3 coding sequence is TGTGCCAGCAGCCCCCTGTGGGAATCGAGAGAAACAGATACAGATACGCAGTATTTT. It translates to CASSPLWESRETDTDTQYF.

The chain recombines TRBV19 with TRBJ1-3; no clear D gene. V was trimmed by 2 bases and J by 4 bases, leaving 12 bases between them. This CDR3 has 15 amino acids. The germline CDR1 and CDR2 sequences are LNHDA and SQIVND (reference sequence). CDR3 bases: TGTGCCAGTAGTATAAGTCCCATCTCAGGAAACACCATATATTTT. This translates into CASSISPISGNTIYF.

This clone was observed a few times. The chain joins TRBV6-1 to TRBJ1-1; 11 bases match TRBD1. V lost 6 bases and J lost 11; bases outside the gene matches: 11. The CDR3 is 14 amino acids. Germline V gene lookup returns CDR1 MNHNS and CDR2 SASEGT. Here the CDR3 DNA reads TGTGCCAGCAGATTGGGACAGGGGGTTCCTTTCGCTTTCTTT. It codes for CASRLGQGVPFAFF.

The chain uses TRBV7-8 and TRBJ1-5; tentative D call: TRBD1 (6 bases). This CDR3 is 12 amino acids long. The ends were cut back, 4 bases at V and 9 bases at J, with 10 bases in the middle. Germline V lookup: CDR1 SGHVS, CDR2 FQNEAQ. CDR3 sequence reads: CASSSTGWPQHF. The CDR3 DNA sequence: TGTGCCAGCAGCTCCACAGGGTGGCCCCAGCATTTT.

The chain joins TRBV29-1 to TRBJ1-4; D possibly corresponds to TRBD1 (5 bases). V was shortened by 7 bases and J by 0 bases, with 9 bases between the two germline ends. The germline V gene encodes CDR1 SQVTM and CDR2 ANQGSEA. The CDR3 length is 13 residues. The CDR3 loop reads CSAGGATNEKLFF. For the CDR3, the DNA is TGCAGCGCCGGAGGGGCAACTAATGAAAAACTGTTTTTT.

This chain links TRBV9 with TRBJ2-1; D ambiguous. Trimming stripped 6 bases from V and 9 bases from J, with 16 bases between. This CDR3 is built from 13 residues. Germline assignment: CDR1 SGDLS and CDR2 YYNGEE. In nucleotides, the CDR3 is TGTGCCAGCAATGGGCAGAGTGCGAGTGAGCAGTTCTTC. It specifies CASNGQSASEQFF. The full variable domain, in which reference TRBV9 and TRBJ2-1 provide the parts outside the CDR3, is DSGVTQTPKHLITATGQRVTLRCSPRSGDLSVYWYQQSLDQGLQFLIQYYNGEERAKGNILERFSAQQFPDLHSELNLSSLELGDSALYFCASNGQSASEQFFGPGTRLTVL.

V usage is TRBV28 and J usage is TRBJ1-2; D might be TRBD1 (5 bases). This CDR3 contains 15 residues. CDR1 is MDHEN and CDR2 is SYDVKM in the germline V gene. Trimming removed 6 bases at V and 6 bases at J, with 20 bases between. Here the CDR3 reads CASSPVGGSLDGYTF. The CDR3 DNA is TGTGCCAGCAGCCCCGTCGGGGGAAGCCTGGATGGCTACACCTTC.

The chain employs TRBV27 and TRBJ2-1; TRBD1 aligns across 7 bases. The germline gives CDR1 MNHEY, CDR2 SMNVEV (reference sequence). CDR3 length: 14 residues. J gave up 6 bases and V 7 bases, and 9 bases lay outside the gene matches. The DNA of the CDR3 is TGTGCCAGCAACCCCGGGACAGCCTTCAATGAGCAGTTCTTC. Translation: CASNPGTAFNEQFF.

This chain joins TRBV5-4 and TRBJ1-1; D unclear. V gave up 0 bases and J gave up 6 bases, with 12 bases separating them. This CDR3 is built from 14 residues. CDR1 and CDR2 from the germline V gene are SGHNT and YYREEE (reference sequence). Written as DNA, the CDR3 is TGTGCCAGCAGCTTGGCCGGCGGTTGGGCTGAAGCTTTCTTT. This sequence encodes CASSLAGGWAEAFF.

This clone appeared a single time. The rearrangement links TRBV28 to TRBJ1-5; no clear D. The CDR3 loop spans 16 amino acids. From germline, CDR1 is MDHEN and CDR2 SYDVKM. V lost 6 bases and J lost 4, with 19 bases in between. CDR3: CASRKRINPANQPQHF. DNA of the CDR3: TGTGCCAGCAGAAAAAGGATCAACCCCGCGAATCAGCCCCAGCATTTT.